These 21 T cell receptor beta chains were sequenced from one sample in a study of blood T cell repertoires in COVID-19. Method: immunoSEQ multiplex PCR; TCRdb's copy keeps in-frame clones and lacks some. Of over 200,000 clones listed, less than 90% were seen once; the top ten hold 1.5% to 2%. The sequencing input was peripheral blood. These receptors all stem from a man in his forties with active or convalescent COVID-19.

The chain couples TRBV4-1 to TRBJ2-7; 9 nucleotides align to TRBD2. This CDR3 comprises 15 residues. Germline V gene lookup returns CDR1 MGHRA and CDR2 YSYEKL. Losses at the gene ends were 4 bases for V and 2 bases for J; bases not matched to a gene: 6. The CDR3 nucleotides are TGCGCCAGCAGCCCATCAGCGGGGGGCACCTACGAGCAGTACTTC. Protein product: CASSPSAGGTYEQYF.

V and J are TRBV10-1 and TRBJ1-4, with D perhaps matching TRBD1 (6 bases). CDR1 WNHNN and CDR2 SYGVQD come from the germline V gene (reference sequence). The V gene lost 6 bases and the J gene lost 5 bases, with 19 bases spanning the gap. CDR3 length: 16 residues. The CDR3, as DNA: TGCGCCAGCAGCGCGATACTGGACAGCTGGAATGAAAAACTGTTTTTT. Translating gives CASSAILDSWNEKLFF.

The chain joins TRBV18 to TRBJ1-5, with D possibly matching TRBD1 (6 bases). This CDR3 contains 15 residues. Between the trimmed V and J ends, which lost 3 bases and 3 bases, there was a span of 12 bases. In germline, CDR1 is KGHSH, CDR2 LQKENI. Here the CDR3 reads CASSPDRQFNQPQHF. DNA of the CDR3: TGTGCCAGCTCACCGGACAGACAGTTCAATCAGCCCCAGCATTTT. Variable domain in full (rest from reference TRBV18 and TRBJ1-5): NAGVMQNPRHLVRRRGQEARLRCSPMKGHSHVYWYRQLPEEGLKFMVYLQKENIIDESGMPKERFSAEFPKEGPSILRIQQVVRGDSAAYFCASSPDRQFNQPQHFGDGTRLSIL.

The chain couples TRBV28 to TRBJ1-5, with D unclear. The CDR3 has 14 residues. Germline V gene lookup returns CDR1 MDHEN and CDR2 SYDVKM. V lost 7 bases, J lost 4 bases, and 14 bases lay in between. The CDR3 DNA reads TGTGCCAGCACCCTCGCAGGCAGAAATCAGCCCCAGCATTTT. Its protein is CASTLAGRNQPQHF. Complete variable domain (other parts from reference TRBV28 and TRBJ1-5): DVKVTQSSRYLVKRTGEKVFLECVQDMDHENMFWYRQDPGLGLRLIYFSYDVKMKEKGDIPEGYSVSREKKERFSLILESASTNQTSMYLCASTLAGRNQPQHFGDGTRLSIL.

This clone was detected a few times. The CDR3 protein is CASSEYGGGNTEAFF. Here the CDR3 DNA reads TGTGCCAGCAGCGAGTACGGCGGAGGGAACACTGAAGCTTTCTTT. The genes are TRBV6-5 and TRBJ1-1; no clear D. This CDR3 comprises 15 residues. Germline loops: CDR1 MNHEY, CDR2 SVGAGI. Trimming shortened V by 6 bases and J by 1 base, and 15 bases separated the two germline ends.

The chain couples TRBV9 to TRBJ2-3; 13 bases fit TRBD2. CDR1 and CDR2 from the germline V gene are SGDLS and YYNGEE. Trimming at V came to 3 bases and at J to 6 bases, leaving 7 bases not matched to a gene. The CDR3 totals 16 residues. CDR3: CASSGGTSGASDTQYF. The CDR3 region has the DNA TGTGCCAGCAGCGGCGGGACTAGCGGGGCTAGTGATACGCAGTATTTT.

DNA for the CDR3: TGTGCCAGCAGCTTGAGAACGGACGAGCAGTACTTC. As protein: CASSLRTDEQYF. This chain joins TRBV5-4 and TRBJ2-7; D unresolved. CDR3 length equals 12 residues. The germline V gene encodes CDR1 SGHNT and CDR2 YYREEE (reference sequence). Trimming pared 1 base from V and 5 bases from J, leaving 7 bases between.

On this clone: Distinct nucleotide sequences in the sample also encode this CDR3. This chain uses TRBV28 with TRBJ2-1, with a possible D match to TRBD1 (7 bases). V lost 3 bases, J lost 4 bases, and 10 bases lay in between. This CDR3 comprises 14 residues. Germline-derived CDR1 and CDR2 are MDHEN and SYDVKM. CDR3 DNA: TGTGCCAGCAGTTTGGCAGGGGGGTACAATGAGCAGTTCTTC. Translated, it gives CASSLAGGYNEQFF. The full variable domain, rest sourced from reference TRBV28 and TRBJ2-1, is DVKVTQSSRYLVKRTGEKVFLECVQDMDHENMFWYRQDPGLGLRLIYFSYDVKMKEKGDIPEGYSVSREKKERFSLILESASTNQTSMYLCASSLAGGYNEQFFGPGTRLTVL.

This clone was detected only a few times. The chain employs TRBV19 and TRBJ1-2; possibly TRBD1 for D (6 bases). The CDR3 sequence is 15 residues long. V lost 3 bases, J lost 8 bases, and 19 bases lay in between. The germline CDR1 and CDR2 sequences are LNHDA and SQIVND (reference sequence). The DNA of the CDR3 is TGTGCCAGTAGTATTAGGGGACAAGTATTCGAGGGCTACACCTTC. It yields the protein CASSIRGQVFEGYTF.

Note on this clone: The junction does not match germline at one end; this may be a read error. The chain links TRBV30 to TRBJ1-6, with TRBD1 matching over 9 bases. This CDR3 contains 11 residues. Germline values: CDR1 GTSNPN, CDR2 SVGIG (reference sequence). The CDR3 coding sequence is TGTGCCTGGAGTACCCGACAGGGGGTCGGGTTT. It translates to CAWSTRQGVGF. Full variable domain (rest looked up from reference TRBV30 and TRBJ1-6): SQTIHQWPATLVQPVGSPLSLECTVEGTSNPNLYWYRQAAGRGLQLLFYSVGIGQISSEVPQNLSASRPQDRQFILSSKKLLLSDSGFYLCAWSTRQGVGFGNGTRLTVT.

The chain joins TRBV19 to TRBJ2-7; the D is unclear. Germline CDR1 and CDR2: LNHDA and SQIVND (reference sequence). This CDR3 is built from 13 residues. V was pared by 1 base and J by 3 bases, with 7 bases between. CDR3 sequence (DNA): TGTGCCAGTAGTATAGGTCAGTACTACGAGCAGTACTTC. This gives the protein CASSIGQYYEQYF.

The V and J genes are TRBV5-4 and TRBJ2-5; 10 nucleotides align to TRBD2. The germline CDR1 and CDR2 sequences are SGHNT and YYREEE (reference sequence). The V and J ends lost 4 bases and 3 bases, in that order; junction bases with no gene match: 9. This CDR3 comprises 16 residues. Here the CDR3 DNA reads TGTGCCAGCAGCCTGGCTAGCGGGAGTCTCAAAGAGACCCAGTACTTC. Translating it yields CASSLASGSLKETQYF.

V is TRBV5-4 and J is TRBJ1-1; 8 bases are a match to TRBD1. The CDR3 runs 15 residues. Germline loops: CDR1 SGHNT, CDR2 YYREEE (reference sequence). Germline trimming cut 4 bases from V and 5 bases from J; bases unmatched to any gene: 10. The CDR3 DNA reads TGTGCCAGCAGCCCGATAGCAGGGGGCGAAACTGAAGCTTTCTTT. Its protein product is CASSPIAGGETEAFF. Based on the CDR3 plus reference TRBV5-4 and TRBJ1-1, the full variable domain is ETGVTQSPTHLIKTRGQQVTLRCSSQSGHNTVSWYQQALGQGPQFIFQYYREEENGRGNFPPRFSGLQFPNYSSELNVNALELDDSALYLCASSPIAGGETEAFFGQGTRLTVV.

The chain links TRBV9 to TRBJ1-2; 8 bases are a match to TRBD1. After removal of 0 bases from V and 3 bases from J, the junction contained 4 bases not matched to a gene. Germline V CDR1 and CDR2: SGDLS, YYNGEE. This CDR3 comprises 15 residues. DNA for the CDR3: TGTGCCAGCAGCGTAGTGGACAGGGTGGACTATGGCTACACCTTC. It is translated as CASSVVDRVDYGYTF. The entire variable domain, with the rest obtained from reference TRBV9 and TRBJ1-2, is as follows: DSGVTQTPKHLITATGQRVTLRCSPRSGDLSVYWYQQSLDQGLQFLIQYYNGEERAKGNILERFSAQQFPDLHSELNLSSLELGDSALYFCASSVVDRVDYGYTFGSGTRLTVV.

The rearrangement joins TRBV5-1 to TRBJ2-1; 7 nucleotides align to TRBD2. This CDR3 is built from 16 residues. In germline, CDR1 is SGHRS, CDR2 YFSETQ. With 4 bases clipped from V and 10 bases from J, the junction kept 17 bases outside the gene matches. CDR3 sequence reads: CASSTYNMGGQGEQFF. The CDR3 region has the DNA TGCGCCAGCAGCACATACAACATGGGAGGGCAGGGAGAGCAGTTCTTC.

The chain carries TRBV15 and TRBJ2-7; tentatively, D is TRBD1 (6 bases). This CDR3 is built from 16 residues. CDR1 and CDR2 (germline): LNHNV, YYDKDF (reference sequence). Trimming stripped 3 bases from V and 0 bases from J, with 15 bases between. CDR3 sequence reads: CATSSGGGQLSYEQYF. The CDR3 nucleotides read TGTGCCACCAGCAGTGGGGGTGGACAGCTCTCCTACGAGCAGTACTTC.

The chain uses TRBV5-1 and TRBJ2-5, with 8 bases identical to TRBD1. V was clipped by 4 bases and J by 1 base; unmatched bases: 3. This CDR3 comprises 14 residues. Germline V lookup: CDR1 SGHRS, CDR2 YFSETQ. The CDR3 DNA is TGCGCCAGCAGCCTGGGACAGGCCCAAGAGACCCAGTACTTC. It specifies CASSLGQAQETQYF.

The chain couples TRBV19 to TRBJ2-5; 10 bases match TRBD2. V trimming: 1 base; J trimming: 9 bases; junction bases outside the gene matches: 5. The CDR3 spans 14 residues. The V gene's germline CDR1 is LNHDA and CDR2 SQIVND (reference sequence). CDR3 in DNA: TGTGCCAGTAGTATAGCTACGCTAGCGGGAGCCCAGTACTTC. Translated, it gives CASSIATLAGAQYF.

The chain uses TRBV12-3 or TRBV12-4 and TRBJ2-2; TRBD1 agrees at 7 bases. The ends lost 5 bases at V and 5 bases at J; junction bases unmatched: 2. The CDR3 is 13 amino acids. The CDR3 reads CASSIQGTGELFF. In DNA form, the CDR3 reads TGTGCCAGCAGTATACAGGGGACCGGGGAGCTGTTTTTT.

The chain employs TRBV27 and TRBJ2-6; no clear D gene. The V end was cut by 6 bases, the J end by 0 bases, with 12 bases between. Germline values: CDR1 MNHEY, CDR2 SMNVEV (reference sequence). CDR3 length: 16 amino acids. This chain's CDR3 is CASSPRLVSGANVLTF. CDR3 in DNA: TGTGCCAGCAGCCCCCGACTGGTCTCTGGGGCCAACGTCCTGACTTTC.

V gene TRBV20-1 combines with J gene TRBJ2-7; D might be TRBD1 (5 bases). From germline, CDR1 is DFQATT and CDR2 SNEGSKA (reference sequence). The CDR3 loop spans 11 amino acids. The germline V and J ends were trimmed by 2 bases and 6 bases, with 8 bases remaining between them. The CDR3 region is CSARQGLEQYF. For the CDR3, the DNA is TGCAGTGCTAGACAGGGCCTCGAGCAGTACTTC.